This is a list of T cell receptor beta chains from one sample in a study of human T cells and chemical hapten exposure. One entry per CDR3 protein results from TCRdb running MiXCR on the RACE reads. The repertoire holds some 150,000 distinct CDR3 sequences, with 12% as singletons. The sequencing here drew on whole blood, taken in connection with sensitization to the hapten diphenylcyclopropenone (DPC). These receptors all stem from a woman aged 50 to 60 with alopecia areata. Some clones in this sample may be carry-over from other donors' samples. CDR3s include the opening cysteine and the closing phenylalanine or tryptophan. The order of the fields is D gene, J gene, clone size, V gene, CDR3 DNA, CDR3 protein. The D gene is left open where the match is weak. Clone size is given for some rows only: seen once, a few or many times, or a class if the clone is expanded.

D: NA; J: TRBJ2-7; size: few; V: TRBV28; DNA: TGTGCCAGCAGTTTATTGAACGGGAGCCCCTCCTACGAGCAGTACTTC; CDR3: CASSLLNGSPSYEQYF
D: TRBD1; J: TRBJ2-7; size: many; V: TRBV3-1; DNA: TGTGCCAGCAGCCAATTGGGTAGGAGGACAGGGGGCGGCGAGCAGTACTTC; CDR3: CASSQLGRRTGGGEQYF
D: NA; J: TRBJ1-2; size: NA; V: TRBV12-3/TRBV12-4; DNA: TGTGCCAGCAGTTTTAATAAATGGCACCTCTATGGCTACACCTTC; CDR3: CASSFNKWHLYGYTF
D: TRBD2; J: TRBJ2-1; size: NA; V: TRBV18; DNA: TGTGCCAGCTCCCGAGCCAGTGCGTCCCGGGGGGATGAGCAGTTCTTC; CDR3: CASSRASASRGDEQFF
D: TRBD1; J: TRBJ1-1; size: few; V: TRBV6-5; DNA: TGTGCCAGCAGTTCTGGACAGGGTGGCACTGAAGCTTTCTTT; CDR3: CASSSGQGGTEAFF
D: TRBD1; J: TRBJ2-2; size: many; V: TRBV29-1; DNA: TGCAGCGCTGAGGGACAGTCGAACACCGGGGAGCTGTTTTTT; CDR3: CSAEGQSNTGELFF
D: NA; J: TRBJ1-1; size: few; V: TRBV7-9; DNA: TGTGCCAGCAGCTATCGGGCAGGGAGCATGAACACTGAAGCTTTCTTT; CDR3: CASSYRAGSMNTEAFF
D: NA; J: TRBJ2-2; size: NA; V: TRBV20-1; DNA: TGCAGTGCCCCGAAGGGGGGGGTGAACACCGGGGAGCTGTTTTTT; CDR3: CSAPKGGVNTGELFF
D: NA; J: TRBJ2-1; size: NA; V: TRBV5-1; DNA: TGCGCCAGCAGCTTGGGAGGCGGGACCCCCCCCAATGAGCAGTTCTTC; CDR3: CASSLGGGTPPNEQFF
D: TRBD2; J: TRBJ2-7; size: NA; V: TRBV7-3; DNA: TGTGCCAGCAGCTCCTACCCGGGACTAGCGGGTGAGCAGTACTTC; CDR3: CASSSYPGLAGEQYF
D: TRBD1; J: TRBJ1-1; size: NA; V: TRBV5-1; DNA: TGCGCCAGCAGCCATCGACAGGGTGAAGCTTTCTTT; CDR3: CASSHRQGEAFF
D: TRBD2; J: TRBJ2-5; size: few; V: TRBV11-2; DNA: TGTGCCAGCAGCTTCGGCGGGAGAGGAGAGACCCAGTACTTC; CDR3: CASSFGGRGETQYF
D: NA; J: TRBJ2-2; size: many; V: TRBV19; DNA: TGTGCCAGTAGTATAAGCTCTCCGAGGGGACCGGGGAGGTCCCCGGAGCTGTTTTTT; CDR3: CASSISSPRGPGRSPELFF
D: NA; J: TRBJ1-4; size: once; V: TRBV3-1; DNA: TGTGCCAGCAGCCCAGGAACAGGGACGGATGCAACTAATGAAAAACTGTTTTTT; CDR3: CASSPGTGTDATNEKLFF
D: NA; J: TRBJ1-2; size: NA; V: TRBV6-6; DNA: TGTGCCAGCAGTTACCAACGAGAGGGCTATGGCTACACCTTC; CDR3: CASSYQREGYGYTF
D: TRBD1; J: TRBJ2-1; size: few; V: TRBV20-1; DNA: TGCAGTGCGAGTCCCGGGACAGGGATCAATGAGCAGTTCTTC; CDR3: CSASPGTGINEQFF
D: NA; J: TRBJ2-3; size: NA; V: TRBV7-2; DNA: TGTGCCAGCAGCTTCGACCCTCTAGCGCCCCGCCCCACAGATACGCAGTATTTT; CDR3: CASSFDPLAPRPTDTQYF
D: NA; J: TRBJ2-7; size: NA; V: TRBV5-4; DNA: TGTGCCAGCAGCTTTGGGGCAGGGCCCCCCTACGAGCAGTACTTC; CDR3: CASSFGAGPPYEQYF
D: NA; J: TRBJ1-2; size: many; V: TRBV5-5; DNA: TGTGCCAGCAGACGCGAGGGGGGACGGCGCCTCTATGGCTACACCTTC; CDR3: CASRREGGRRLYGYTF
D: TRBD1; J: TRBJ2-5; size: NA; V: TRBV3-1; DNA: TGTGCCAGCAGCCACAGGGGGGAGACCCAGTACTTC; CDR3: CASSHRGETQYF
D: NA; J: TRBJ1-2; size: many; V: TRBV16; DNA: TGTGCCAGCAGCCAATCTCGGACGGGTGGCTACACCTTC; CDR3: CASSQSRTGGYTF
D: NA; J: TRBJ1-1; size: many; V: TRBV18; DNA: TGTGCCAGCAGCCAACAGGGGAACACTGAAGCTTTCTTT; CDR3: CASSQQGNTEAFF
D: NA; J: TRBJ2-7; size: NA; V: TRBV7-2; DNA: TGTGCCAGCAGCTATACCGGGATCTACGAGCAGTACTTC; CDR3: CASSYTGIYEQYF
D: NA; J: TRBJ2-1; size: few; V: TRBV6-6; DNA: TGTGCCAGCAGTTACTCGGGGTACAATGAGCAGTTCTTC; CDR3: CASSYSGYNEQFF
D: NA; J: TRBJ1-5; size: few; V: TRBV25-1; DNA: TGTGCCAGCAGTGAATTAGGGACGGGGGGCAATCAGCCCCAGCATTTT; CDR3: CASSELGTGGNQPQHF
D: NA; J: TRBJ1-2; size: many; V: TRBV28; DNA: TGTGCCAGCAGTTCCCCCTCGCGGGATGGCTACACCTTC; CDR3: CASSSPSRDGYTF
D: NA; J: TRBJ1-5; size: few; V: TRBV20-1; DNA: TGCAGTGCTAGAGTCGGGCAGGGTAGGGATCAGCCCCAGCATTTT; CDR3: CSARVGQGRDQPQHF
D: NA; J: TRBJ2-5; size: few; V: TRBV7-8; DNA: TGTGCCAGCAGCTTAGCGGTAGTCAGGGGCGGAGAGACCCAGTACTTC; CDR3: CASSLAVVRGGETQYF
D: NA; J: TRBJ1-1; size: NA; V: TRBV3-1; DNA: TGTGCCAGCAGCCAAGATTGGACTGAAGCTTTCTTT; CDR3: CASSQDWTEAFF
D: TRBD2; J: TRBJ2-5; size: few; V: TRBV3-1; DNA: TGTGCCAGCAGCCAAGCGGAGGGAGGGTTCGGAGAGACCCAGTACTTC; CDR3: CASSQAEGGFGETQYF